The 10 T cell receptor beta chains given below trace back to one sample, sequenced in a study of T cell responses to AZD1222 COVID-19 vaccine. Data came from immunoSEQ multiplex PCR; TCRdb stores just in-frame clones and leaves some out. This sample has 80,000 to 90,000 clones; less than 95% occur once, and the top ten carry 5% to 6%. The specimen comprised peripheral blood, sampled 28 days after the second AZD1222 dose. The receptors originated from an adult who received the AZD1222 COVID-19 vaccine.

The chain uses TRBV30 and TRBJ1-1; weak D call: TRBD1 (5 bases). The CDR3 is 14 amino acids. Germline V gives CDR1 GTSNPN, CDR2 SVGIG (reference sequence). V was cut by 1 base and J by 6 bases, with 15 bases left in between. CDR3 DNA: TGTGCCTGGAGTGCCACCAGGGAGAGGGCTGAAGCTTTCTTT. Its translation is CAWSATRERAEAFF.

The rearrangement uses TRBV9 and TRBJ2-2; D gene uncertain. V was shortened by 0 bases and J by 2 bases, with 14 bases between the two germline ends. Germline V gene sequence: CDR1 SGDLS, CDR2 YYNGEE. The CDR3 has 17 residues. CDR3 sequence (DNA): TGTGCCAGCAGCGTAGGGTTCGAGACACCTAACACCGGGGAGCTGTTTTTT. Protein product: CASSVGFETPNTGELFF.

V usage is TRBV6-5 and J usage is TRBJ1-1; D is unclear. Germline V gene data show CDR1 as MNHEY and CDR2 as SVGAGI. Deletions cut 0 bases from V and 6 bases from J, with 8 bases between. The CDR3 length is 13 residues. In DNA, the CDR3 is TGTGCCAGCAGTTACTCGAAGGGAGCTGAAGCTTTCTTT. Translated: CASSYSKGAEAFF.

This rearrangement joins TRBV30 to TRBJ1-2; D uncertain. Trimming shortened V by 2 bases and J by 1 base, and 2 bases separated the two germline ends. There are 11 residues in the CDR3. Germline V gene lookup returns CDR1 GTSNPN and CDR2 SVGIG (reference sequence). CDR3 DNA sequence: TGTGCCTGGAGTATTAACTATGGCTACACCTTC. Its translation: CAWSINYGYTF. The full variable domain, its missing parts supplied by reference TRBV30 and TRBJ1-2, is SQTIHQWPATLVQPVGSPLSLECTVEGTSNPNLYWYRQAAGRGLQLLFYSVGIGQISSEVPQNLSASRPQDRQFILSSKKLLLSDSGFYLCAWSINYGYTFGSGTRLTVV.

The rearrangement links TRBV28 to TRBJ1-3; 7 bases match TRBD1. The J segment lost 4 bases and the V segment lost 7 bases, leaving 7 bases of the junction unmatched. Germline values: CDR1 MDHEN, CDR2 SYDVKM. The CDR3 spans 14 residues. The CDR3 bases are TGTGCCAGCACCGAGGGGGGACAGGGAAACACCATATATTTT. This gives the protein CASTEGGQGNTIYF.

This chain links TRBV2 with TRBJ2-3, with D unclear. The CDR3 sequence is 13 residues long. Germline V gene sequence: CDR1 SNHLY, CDR2 FYNNEI. V lost 4 bases to trimming and J lost 1 base, with 6 bases between them. CDR3 in DNA: TGTGCCAGCAGTGTAGGAGGCACAGATACGCAGTATTTT. It translates to CASSVGGTDTQYF.

The rearrangement uses TRBV5-5 and TRBJ1-1; the D gene is possibly TRBD1 (5 bases). The germline V and J ends were trimmed by 6 bases and 4 bases, with 19 bases remaining between them. Germline V gene lookup returns CDR1 SGHKS and CDR2 YYEKEE (reference sequence). This CDR3 has 15 amino acids. CDR3 region: CASTTRDGISTEAFF. DNA for the CDR3: TGTGCCAGCACCACCCGGGACGGAATAAGCACTGAAGCTTTCTTT.

The genes are TRBV24-1 and TRBJ2-7, with 10 bases aligning to TRBD1. The germline gives CDR1 KGHDR, CDR2 SFDVKD. The CDR3 length is 15 residues. Trimming took 3 bases from V and 3 from J; bases not matched to a gene: 4. The CDR3 nucleotides read TGTGCCACCAGTGATGCGGGACAGGGGCTCTACGAGCAGTACTTC. Protein: CATSDAGQGLYEQYF.

The CDR3 spells CASRGNMNTEAFF. DNA for the CDR3: TGCGCCAGCAGGGGCAACATGAACACTGAAGCTTTCTTT. J is TRBJ1-1 and V is TRBV10-2; the D is unclear. V lost 6 bases to trimming and J lost 0 bases, with 8 bases between them. Per the germline V gene, CDR1 is WSHSY and CDR2 is SAAADI. The CDR3 loop spans 13 amino acids.

The chain employs TRBV27 and TRBJ2-7; D is ambiguous. The germline V gene has CDR1 MNHEY and CDR2 SMNVEV (reference sequence). The CDR3 totals 12 residues. V was shortened by 10 bases and J by 6 bases, with 16 bases between the two germline ends. The chain's CDR3 is CATRRSVGEQYF. CDR3 in DNA: TGTGCCACCAGGCGAAGCGTTGGCGAGCAGTACTTC.